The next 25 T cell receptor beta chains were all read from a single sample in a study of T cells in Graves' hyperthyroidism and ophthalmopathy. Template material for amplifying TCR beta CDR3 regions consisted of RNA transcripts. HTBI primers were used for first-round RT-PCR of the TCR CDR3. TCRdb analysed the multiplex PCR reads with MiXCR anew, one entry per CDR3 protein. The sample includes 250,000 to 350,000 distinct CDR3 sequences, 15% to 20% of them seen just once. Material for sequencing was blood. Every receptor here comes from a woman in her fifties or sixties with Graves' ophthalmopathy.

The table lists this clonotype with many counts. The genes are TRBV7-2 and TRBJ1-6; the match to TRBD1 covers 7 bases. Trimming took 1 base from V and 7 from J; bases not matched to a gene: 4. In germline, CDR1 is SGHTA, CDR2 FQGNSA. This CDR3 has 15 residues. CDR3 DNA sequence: TGTGCCAGCAGCTTAGTGGACAGGTGGAATTCACCCCTCCACTTT. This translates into CASSLVDRWNSPLHF.

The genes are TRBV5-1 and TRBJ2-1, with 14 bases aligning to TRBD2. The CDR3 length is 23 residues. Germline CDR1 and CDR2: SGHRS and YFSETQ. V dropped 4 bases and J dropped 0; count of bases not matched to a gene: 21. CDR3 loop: CASSGRNHRGLAGGMSSYNEQFF. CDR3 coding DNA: TGCGCCAGCAGCGGGAGGAACCACCGCGGACTAGCGGGGGGCATGAGCTCCTACAATGAGCAGTTCTTC.

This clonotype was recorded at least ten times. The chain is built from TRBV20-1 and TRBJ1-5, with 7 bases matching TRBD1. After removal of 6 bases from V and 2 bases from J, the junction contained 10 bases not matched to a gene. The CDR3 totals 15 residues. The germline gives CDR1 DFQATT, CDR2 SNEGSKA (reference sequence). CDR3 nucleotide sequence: TGCAGTGCAAGGGAGGGGGCTCGGGGCAATCAGCCCCAGCATTTT. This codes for CSAREGARGNQPQHF.

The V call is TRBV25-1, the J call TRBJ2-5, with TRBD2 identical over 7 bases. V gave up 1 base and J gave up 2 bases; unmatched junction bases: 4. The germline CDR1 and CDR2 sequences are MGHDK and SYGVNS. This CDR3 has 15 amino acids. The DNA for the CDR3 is TGTGCCAGCAGTGAATGGGGGGGAGTGCAAGAGACCCAGTACTTC. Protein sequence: CASSEWGGVQETQYF. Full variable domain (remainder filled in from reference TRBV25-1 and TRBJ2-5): EADIYQTPRYLVIGTGKKITLECSQTMGHDKMYWYQQDPGMELHLIHYSYGVNSTEKGDLSSESTVSRIRTEHFPLTLESARPSHTSQYLCASSEWGGVQETQYFGPGTRLLVL.

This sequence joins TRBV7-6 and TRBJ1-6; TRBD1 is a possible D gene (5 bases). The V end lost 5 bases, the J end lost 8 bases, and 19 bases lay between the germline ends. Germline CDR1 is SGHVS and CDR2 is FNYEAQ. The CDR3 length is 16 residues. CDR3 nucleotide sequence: TGTGCCAGCAGCCGAGCAAGCGGGGCTACAGATTCACCCCTCCACTTT. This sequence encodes CASSRASGATDSPLHF.

DNA for the CDR3: TGTGCCATCAGTGACCTATACAGGGACCTAGCTAACTATGGCTACACCTTC. It encodes CAISDLYRDLANYGYTF. The chain links TRBV10-3 to TRBJ1-2, with D possibly matching TRBD1 (6 bases). The CDR3 runs to 17 residues. Trimming took 3 bases from V and 0 from J, leaving 17 bases between them. Per germline, CDR1 ENHRY and CDR2 SYGVKD.

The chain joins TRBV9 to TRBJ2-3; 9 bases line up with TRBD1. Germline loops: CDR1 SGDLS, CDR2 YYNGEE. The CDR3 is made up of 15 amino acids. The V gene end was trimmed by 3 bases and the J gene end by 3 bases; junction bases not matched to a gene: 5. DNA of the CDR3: TGTGCCAGCAGCGGACGGGACAGGGCAACAGATACGCAGTATTTT. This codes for CASSGRDRATDTQYF. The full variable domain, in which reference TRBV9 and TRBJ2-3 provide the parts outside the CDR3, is DSGVTQTPKHLITATGQRVTLRCSPRSGDLSVYWYQQSLDQGLQFLIQYYNGEERAKGNILERFSAQQFPDLHSELNLSSLELGDSALYFCASSGRDRATDTQYFGPGTRLTVL.

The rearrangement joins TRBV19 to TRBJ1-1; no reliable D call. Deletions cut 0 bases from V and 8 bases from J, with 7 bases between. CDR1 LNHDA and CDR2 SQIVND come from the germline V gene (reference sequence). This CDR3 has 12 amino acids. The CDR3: CASSIDRGEAFF. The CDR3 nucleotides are TGTGCCAGTAGTATAGATCGAGGGGAAGCTTTCTTT.

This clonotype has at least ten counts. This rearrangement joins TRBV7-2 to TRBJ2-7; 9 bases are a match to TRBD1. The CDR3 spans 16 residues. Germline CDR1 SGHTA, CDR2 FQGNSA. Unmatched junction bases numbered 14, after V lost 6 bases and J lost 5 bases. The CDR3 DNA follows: TGTGCCAGCAGTCCCCAGCCGGGACAGGGATCCGACGAGCAGTACTTC. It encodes CASSPQPGQGSDEQYF.

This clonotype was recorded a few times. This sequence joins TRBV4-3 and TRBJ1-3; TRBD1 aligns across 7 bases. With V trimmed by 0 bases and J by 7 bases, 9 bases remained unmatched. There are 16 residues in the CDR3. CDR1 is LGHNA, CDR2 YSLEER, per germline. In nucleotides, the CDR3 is TGCGCCAGCAGCCAAGATAATACAGGGGTTCGCAACACCATATATTTT. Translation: CASSQDNTGVRNTIYF.

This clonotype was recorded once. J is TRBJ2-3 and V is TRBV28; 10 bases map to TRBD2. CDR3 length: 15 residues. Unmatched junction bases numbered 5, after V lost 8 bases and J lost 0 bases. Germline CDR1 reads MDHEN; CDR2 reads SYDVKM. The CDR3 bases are TGTGCCAGCTCCGAAGCGGGGGGGAGCACAGATACGCAGTATTTT. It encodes CASSEAGGSTDTQYF. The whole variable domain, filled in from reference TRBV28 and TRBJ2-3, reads DVKVTQSSRYLVKRTGEKVFLECVQDMDHENMFWYRQDPGLGLRLIYFSYDVKMKEKGDIPEGYSVSREKKERFSLILESASTNQTSMYLCASSEAGGSTDTQYFGPGTRLTVL.

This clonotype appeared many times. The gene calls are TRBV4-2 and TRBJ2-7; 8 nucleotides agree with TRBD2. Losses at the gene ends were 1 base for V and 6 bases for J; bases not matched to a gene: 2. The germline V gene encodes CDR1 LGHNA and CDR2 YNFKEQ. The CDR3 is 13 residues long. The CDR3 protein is CASSQGLASEQYF. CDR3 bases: TGTGCCAGCAGCCAAGGACTAGCGAGCGAGCAGTACTTC.

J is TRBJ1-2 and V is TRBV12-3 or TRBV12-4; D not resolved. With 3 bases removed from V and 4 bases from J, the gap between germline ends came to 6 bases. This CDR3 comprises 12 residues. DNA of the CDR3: TGTGCCAGCAGTTTTTTGAGCTATGGCTACACCTTC. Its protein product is CASSFLSYGYTF.

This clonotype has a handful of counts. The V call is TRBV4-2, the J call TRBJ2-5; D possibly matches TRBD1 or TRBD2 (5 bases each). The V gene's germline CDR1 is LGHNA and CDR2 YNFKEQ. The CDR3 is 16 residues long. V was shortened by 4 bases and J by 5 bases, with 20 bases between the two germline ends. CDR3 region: CASSLEAGRAGETQYF. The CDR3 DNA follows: TGTGCCAGCAGCCTGGAAGCCGGCAGGGCGGGCGAGACCCAGTACTTC.

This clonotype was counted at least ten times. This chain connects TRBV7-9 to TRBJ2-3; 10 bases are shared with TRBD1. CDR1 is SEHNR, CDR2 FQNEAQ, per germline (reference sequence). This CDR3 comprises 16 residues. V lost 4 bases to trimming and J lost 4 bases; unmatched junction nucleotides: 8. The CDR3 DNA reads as TGTGCCAGCAGCTCGAGAGTGACAGGGGGCGCAGATACGCAGTATTTT. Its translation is CASSSRVTGGADTQYF.

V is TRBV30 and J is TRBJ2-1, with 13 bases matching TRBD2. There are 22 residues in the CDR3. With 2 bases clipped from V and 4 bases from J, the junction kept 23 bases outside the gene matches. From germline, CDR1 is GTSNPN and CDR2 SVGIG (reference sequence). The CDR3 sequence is CAWSIIGRFQTSGRAAYNEQFF. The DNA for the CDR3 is TGTGCCTGGAGTATTATCGGGAGGTTCCAAACTAGCGGGAGGGCCGCATACAATGAGCAGTTCTTC.

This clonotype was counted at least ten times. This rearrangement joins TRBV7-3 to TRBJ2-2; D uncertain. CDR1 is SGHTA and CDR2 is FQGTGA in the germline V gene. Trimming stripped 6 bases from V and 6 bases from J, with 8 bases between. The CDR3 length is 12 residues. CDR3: CASSPTAGELFF. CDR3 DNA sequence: TGTGCCAGCAGTCCTACGGCCGGGGAGCTGTTTTTT.

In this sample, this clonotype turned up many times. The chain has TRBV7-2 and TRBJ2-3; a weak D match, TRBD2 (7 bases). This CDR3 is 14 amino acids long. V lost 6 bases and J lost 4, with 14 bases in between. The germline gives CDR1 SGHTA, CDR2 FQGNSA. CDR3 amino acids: CASRKGGGADTQYF. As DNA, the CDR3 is TGTGCCAGCAGAAAGGGGGGGGGCGCAGATACGCAGTATTTT.

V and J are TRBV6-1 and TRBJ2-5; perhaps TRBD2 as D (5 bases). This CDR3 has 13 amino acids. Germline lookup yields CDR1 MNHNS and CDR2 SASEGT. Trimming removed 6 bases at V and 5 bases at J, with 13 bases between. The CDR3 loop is CASSPHSGETQYF. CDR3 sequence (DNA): TGTGCCAGCAGCCCCCACTCGGGGGAGACCCAGTACTTC.

The CDR3 bases are TGCAGTGCTAGGGGGACTAGCGGGAGGTCGGGGGATCACGAGCAGTACTTC. This sequence encodes CSARGTSGRSGDHEQYF. The V and J genes are TRBV20-1 and TRBJ2-7; 15 nucleotides agree with TRBD2. V lost 3 bases, J lost 5 bases, and 11 bases stayed unmatched. The germline V gene encodes CDR1 DFQATT and CDR2 SNEGSKA (reference sequence). This CDR3 has 17 residues.

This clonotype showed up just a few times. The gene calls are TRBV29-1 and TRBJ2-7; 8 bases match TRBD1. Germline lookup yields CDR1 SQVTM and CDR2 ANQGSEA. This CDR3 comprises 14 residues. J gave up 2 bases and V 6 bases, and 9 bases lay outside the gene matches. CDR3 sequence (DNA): TGCAGCGTCTCCCGGGGGACAGGAACCTACGAGCAGTACTTC. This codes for CSVSRGTGTYEQYF.

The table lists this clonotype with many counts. CDR3 region: CSAQDSSDQPQHF. DNA of the CDR3: TGCAGTGCTCAGGACTCATCCGATCAGCCCCAGCATTTT. This rearrangement joins TRBV20-1 to TRBJ1-5; D gene ambiguous. V lost 5 bases to trimming and J lost 5 bases, with 13 bases between them. The CDR3 length is 13 residues. Germline CDR1 reads DFQATT; CDR2 reads SNEGSKA (reference sequence).

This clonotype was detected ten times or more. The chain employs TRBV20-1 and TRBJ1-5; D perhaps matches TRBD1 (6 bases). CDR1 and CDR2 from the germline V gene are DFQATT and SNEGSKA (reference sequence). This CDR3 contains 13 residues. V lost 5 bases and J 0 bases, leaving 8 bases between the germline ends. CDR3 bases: TGCAGTGCTGGGGGGCCTAGCAATCAGCCCCAGCATTTT. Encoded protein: CSAGGPSNQPQHF.

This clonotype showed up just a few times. In DNA, the CDR3 is TGTGCCACCAGTGATCCGGCTAGCGGGGAGGGGAATGAGCAGTTCTTC. It yields the protein CATSDPASGEGNEQFF. This chain links TRBV24-1 with TRBJ2-1, with TRBD2 identical over 9 bases. The germline V gene has CDR1 KGHDR and CDR2 SFDVKD. This CDR3 comprises 16 residues. After removal of 3 bases from V and 7 bases from J, the junction contained 9 bases not matched to a gene.

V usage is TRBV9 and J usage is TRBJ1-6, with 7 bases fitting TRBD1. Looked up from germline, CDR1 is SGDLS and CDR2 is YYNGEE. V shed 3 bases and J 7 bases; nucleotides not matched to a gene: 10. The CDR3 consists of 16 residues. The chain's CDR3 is CASSAHERGPNSPLHF. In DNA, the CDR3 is TGTGCCAGCAGCGCCCACGAAAGGGGGCCCAATTCACCCCTCCACTTT.